This T cell receptor beta chain was obtained from a study of T-cell reconstitution after alpha-beta-depleted transplantation in children. This clonotype was picked up many times. The TCRbeta library incorporated unique molecular identifiers. MiXCR, run by TCRdb on the PCR reads, gives a single entry per CDR3 protein. This sample has about 91,000 distinct CDR3 sequences; roughly 8.3% occur once, and the top ten carry 5.5% to 8%. The specimen was PBMCs from the stem cell graft donor, collected from the stem cell graft. The receptor's source is a human donor who donated a stem cell graft to a child with congenital amegakaryocytic thrombocytopenia.

Written as DNA, the CDR3 is TGTGCCAGCAGTTACTCTACCGTCACGAACACCGGGGAGCTGTTTTTT. Encoded protein: CASSYSTVTNTGELFF. This sequence joins TRBV6-5 and TRBJ2-2; no clear D gene. The CDR3 consists of 16 residues. Trimming took off 0 bases at V and 0 bases at J, with 8 bases between the two ends. The germline gives CDR1 MNHEY, CDR2 SVGAGI.